Detailed here is one TCR beta chain. Which antigen it targets is not known. Base-call qualities are not available, and no considerably larger clone is one nucleotide away. The cohort comprised 670 or so healthy bone marrow donors. Cohort members were all nominally healthy when sampled, although unrecorded immune exposures were likely present. The donor was CMV seronegative and belonged to the group of approximately 320 seronegative cohort members. Every donor gave a peripheral blood sample, and the peripheral blood mononuclear cells from that sample were used for TCR beta sequencing. The Qiagen DNeasy Blood Extraction Kit was used to extract genomic DNA from the blood cell samples. V and J lose 3 bases and 7 bases, and a span of 16 bases separates them. CDR1 and CDR2 are read off the germline V gene as LGHNA and YSLEER. The CDR3 starts with the cysteine, ends with the phenylalanine, and has 15 residues. CDR3 DNA is the only sequence kept; it has 45 bases, read in frame from the first base.

This sample was taken from a study of cytomegalovirus exposure and HLA in healthy donors (dated by TCRdb to about 2017). About the full investigation: An earlier analysis of roughly 630 of the donors reported about 250 Gb of sequence data and around 120 million unique TCR beta sequences from approximately 180 million T cells. Approximately 300 gigabases of sequencing data and tens of millions of unique TCR sequences were included in an early release covering roughly 700 HLA-typed donors. Of the roughly 400 genotyped donors, around 81% fell in the genetic ancestry cluster associated with self-reported Caucasian donors. The aim of the study was to test whether cataloging public T cell receptors could identify signatures of past pathogen exposure. Using immunosequencing, the study profiled T cell repertoires from 550 to 750 subjects and related those repertoires to cytomegalovirus serostatus. Besides the first cohort of 666 subjects, a separate validation cohort made up of 120 different subjects was used. The study combined high-throughput TCR immunosequencing, statistical association of individual TCRs with disease status, and machine learning to predict cytomegalovirus infection status. A later analysis re-examined previously published TCR beta repertoires from more than 600 donors and added high-resolution HLA genotyping to investigate patterns of TCR occurrence. Rather than using new phenotypic data, the later analysis identified candidate immune exposures from TCR beta sequences and from how often those sequences occurred across donors. To decide whether each TCR beta V gene segment behaved as functional or pseudogenic, an earlier analysis of some 600 of the donors relied on high-throughput TCR beta sequencing. Donor age, sex, ethnicity and CMV serostatus were compiled together with the repertoire data. A later genetic analysis took genome-wide SNP genotypes for about 55% of the roughly 670 donors and used that subset as a discovery cohort. All discovery cohort repertoires had been generated on a single sequencing platform. Class I and class II HLA loci were covered by the typing at four-digit resolution. Typing coverage varied by locus: roughly 620-640 donors for A, B, C, DRB1 and DQB1; approximately 520 for DQA1; more than 600 for DPA1; approximately 470 for DPB1. About five DR-DQ haplotypes were handled as single units for association and clustering, since linkage in the cohort was strong. Among 398 genotyped donors of the cohort, an average of about 240,000 unique TCR beta nucleotide sequences were sequenced per donor, approximately 20% of them non-productive. The paper's findings and limits, for the study overall: According to the authors, the approach could potentially be generalized to other disease states and immunological phenotypes. Most CMV-associated TCR beta chains appeared to be HLA-restricted in a later analysis, and the HLA associations seemed to be driven largely by CMV exposure. In a later genetic analysis, a missense DCLRE1C variant was associated with V-gene and J-gene trimming of TCR beta chains, and the association was replicated in an independent cohort. The study listed 164 TCR beta chains as associated with cytomegalovirus. A few of the identified cytomegalovirus-associated TCR beta chains were confirmed in vitro to be specific for cytomegalovirus antigens. In a later genetic analysis, fewer N-insertions in productive TCRs were reported among donors in an Asian-associated ancestry cluster than the 666-donor mean. Immune exposure information for the cohort was limited to CMV serostatus. The earlier analysis of approximately 540 of the donors excluded some 15 rarely observed V segments, including chromosome 9 orphons, because counts were too low. In an earlier analysis of about 550 of the donors, most TCR beta V segments were observed in productive rearrangements about 90% or about 30% of the time, broadly matching IMGT annotations. Because HLA typing was unavailable for some donors at each locus, only the typed subset was used in association tests. The presence/absence analyses assumed that sequencing depth was roughly uniform across donors, and that assumption may not be true. The 87-base-pair reads could not distinguish some IMGT-functional V segments, including TRBV6-2 and TRBV6-3, so those segments were excluded. A further reported finding was that TCR beta sequences accurately predicted the HLA-A and HLA-B alleles for most subjects in the first cohort. In both the original and validation cohorts, the classifier was reported to diagnose cytomegalovirus status with high specificity and sensitivity. Linkage disequilibrium might explain the correlated functional status among segregating V segments, but an unknown experimental factor could not be ruled out. Assigning TCR associations to individual alleles was difficult when HLA alleles, especially DR and DQ, strongly co-occurred. Most TCR sequences were seen in very few donors, while some public TCRs were found in many individuals. In a later analysis, 15,000 to 20,000 TCR beta sequences were associated with specific HLA alleles at a false discovery rate of 0.05. In a later analysis, HLA-associated TCR beta chains showed more clonal expansion and lower generation probabilities than non-associated chains that were equally common. Several of the top co-occurrence clusters appeared to be linked to parvovirus B19, influenza, CMV and Epstein-Barr virus, according to a later analysis. A cluster of highly shared sequence variants was judged likely to represent a technical artifact of the sequencing pipeline. According to a later analysis, TCR association rates differed among HLA loci, with DRB1 alleles showing the most associated TCRs and HLA-C alleles showing the fewest. Only TCR beta chains were sequenced in this cohort, and the absence of alpha or paired-chain data limited detectable features.

Library preparation employed the immunoSEQ multiplex PCR assay. For the multiplex PCR, a mixture combining 60 forward primers for TCR Vbeta segments and 13 reverse primers for TCR Jbeta segments was used. The CDR3 region of rearranged TCR beta genes was amplified from genomic DNA with a multiplex PCR assay. The amplified TCR beta libraries were sequenced on the Illumina HiSeq System as 87-base-pair reads. The study's own analysis went as follows. A later analysis tallied around 80 million unique TCR beta chains across the 650 to 750 repertoires, and approximately 9.9 million of those chains were shared by two or more donors. Raw reads were error-corrected and collapsed into unique sequences by a nearest-neighbor algorithm in which closely related sequences were merged to remove PCR and sequencing errors. Alignment of CDR3 sequences to IMGT reference sequences was used to assign V, D and J gene segments. For a sequence to be retained, a match of at least six nucleotides was required to both a V gene segment and a J gene segment. A rearrangement was called productive if the CDR3 had no stop codons and remained in frame with V and J, and every other rearrangement was called non-productive. Following IMGT convention, CDR3 was defined as the stretch from the second conserved V-encoded cysteine up to the conserved J-encoded phenylalanine. The earlier analysis of some 580 of the donors excluded any sequence lacking an unambiguous match to a single V gene segment. In an earlier analysis of about 590 of the donors, a V segment was called functional when productive rearrangements were above 56.7%, and segregating when the standard deviation between donors exceeded 5%. A statistical classification framework was built to diagnose cytomegalovirus status from the catalog of TCR beta chain sequences. In a later analysis, TCR nucleotide sequences were compared against IMGT/GENE-DB human TR gene sequences so that V and J genes could be assigned. A later analysis assigned CDR3 sequences and most-parsimonious VDJ recombination scenarios with the TCRdist pipeline. A later analysis defined each TCR beta chain by its CDR3 amino acid sequence plus V-gene family, and excluded reads lacking a unique V-gene family. In a later analysis, 450 to 600 highly shared, low-generation-probability nucleotide sequences were removed to address suspected cross-contamination and a sequencing artifact. A later analysis calculated a clonal expansion index for each public chain from normalized within-repertoire ranks of inferred template counts. In a later analysis, generation probabilities were computed using a VDJ recombination model fitted to out-of-frame rearrangements, and the results were checked against IGoR. A later analysis scored TCR-TCR, TCR-HLA and TCR-CMV co-occurrence with hypergeometric tests, applying a repertoire-size bias correction to TCR pairs. A later analysis estimated false discovery rates by permuting HLA or CMV assignments 20 times. In a later analysis, co-occurring TCRs were grouped using DBSCAN, with TCRdist sequence similarity added in when clustering inside HLA-allele-positive subsets. Repertoires with fewer than 30,000 or more than 120,000 public chains, plus five repertoires with anomalous nucleotide sharing, were excluded from co-occurrence clustering. The immuneACCESS repertoire file appears here via TCRdb, limited to in-frame rearrangements. These files lack a portion of the clones; in checked studies, under half of the deficit traces to unresolved V genes, and the cause of the others is not known. V and J calls plus clone size are reproduced from that table; the DNA served to infer D and trimming. For this sample the table gives 90,000 to 100,000 clones, of which around 70% were detected only once. Clones ranked in the top ten supply under 3% of the sample.

The chain is assembled from TRBV4-3 and TRBJ2-1, and the D gene may be TRBD2, 6 bases matching. Source material: PBMCs. The clonotype was recovered from a man in his fifties in good health and CMV-seronegative. The CDR3 corresponds to CASSQELLALNEQFF. The DNA sequence is given as TGCGCCAGCAGCCAGGAGCTGCTAGCGTTAAATGAGCAGTTCTTC.